This T cell receptor beta chain was sequenced for a study of control samples from healthy donors and cancer patients. Here immunoSEQ multiplex PCR was the method, and the copy in TCRdb shows in-frame clones only, minus some. The repertoire consists of more than 50,000 clones, with about nine tenths occurring once and the leading ten covering 1% to 1.5%. The CDR3 consists of 13 residues. Germline CDR1 SNHLY, CDR2 FYNNEI. V lost 7 bases and J 4 bases, leaving 13 bases between the germline ends. This sequence joins TRBV2 and TRBJ1-2; TRBD1 might be the D (6 bases). The specimen sequenced was PBMCs. This receptor was taken from a woman between 45 and 60 years old with colorectal cancer. CDR3 DNA: TGTGCCAGCACCACAGGGTGGGGCTATGGCTACACCTTC. Translated: CASTTGWGYGYTF.